The sequence of this TCR beta chain was determined in a study of shared clonotypes between healthy human individuals. Donors were healthy HIV-negative adults without recently reported acute infections or vaccinations. The method was immunoSEQ multiplex PCR; TCRdb's version includes in-frame clones alone and lacks a portion of them. The sample carries some 1,100,000 clones, 70% to 80% recorded once. The sample taken for sequencing was memory CD4+ T cells from PBMCs. Noted subset: CD45RA-negative fraction. This TCR derives from a man between 18 and 35 years old in good health. Some clones in this sample may be carry-over from other donors' samples.

CDR3: CASSSLGRPADYGYTF. CDR3 nucleotide sequence: TGTGCCAGCAGTTCGCTGGGCCGTCCCGCGGACTATGGCTACACCTTC. This sequence joins TRBV6-5 and TRBJ1-2; no firm D call. The germline V gene has CDR1 MNHEY and CDR2 SVGAGI. Trimming took 4 bases from V and 3 from J, leaving 18 bases between them. The CDR3 consists of 16 residues.